This TCR beta chain was captured in a study of monozygotic twins with inflammatory bowel disease. Study-wide points: In patient repertoires, differing immunosuppressive treatments may have added some variability.

One entry per CDR3 protein, without DNA, is what TCRdb gives after re-calling the 5' RACE reads. In all, the sample yields 300,000 to 400,000 distinct CDR3 sequences. A remark on this clonotype: The target antigen is unknown.

Sequencing input: blood. This TCR was recovered from a human donor with ulcerative colitis or Crohn's disease, or a healthy co-twin of an affected twin (not recorded which).

CDR3 region: CASSQVDGEQFF. V and J are TRBV3-1 and TRBJ2-1. CDR3 size: 12 residues. Per germline, CDR1 LGHDT and CDR2 YNNKEL (reference sequence).